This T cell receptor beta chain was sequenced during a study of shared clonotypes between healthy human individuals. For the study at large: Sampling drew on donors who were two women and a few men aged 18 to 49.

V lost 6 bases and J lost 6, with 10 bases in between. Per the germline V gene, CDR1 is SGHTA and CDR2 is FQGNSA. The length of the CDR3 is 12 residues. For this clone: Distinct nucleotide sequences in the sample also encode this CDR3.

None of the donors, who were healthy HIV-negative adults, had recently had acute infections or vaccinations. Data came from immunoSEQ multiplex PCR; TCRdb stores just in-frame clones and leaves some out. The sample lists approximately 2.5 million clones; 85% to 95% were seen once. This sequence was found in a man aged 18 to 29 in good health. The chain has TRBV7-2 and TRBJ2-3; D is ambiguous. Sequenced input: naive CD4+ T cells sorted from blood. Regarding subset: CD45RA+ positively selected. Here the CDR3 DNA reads TGTGCCAGCAGTCCGCTCCGGGATACGCAGTATTTT. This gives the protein CASSPLRDTQYF. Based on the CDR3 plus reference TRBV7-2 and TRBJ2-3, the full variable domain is GAGVSQSPSNKVTEKGKDVELRCDPISGHTALYWYRQSLGQGLEFLIYFQGNSAPDKSGLPSDRFSAERTGGSVSTLTIQRTQQEDSAVYLCASSPLRDTQYFGPGTRLTVL.